This TCR beta chain appears in the sequencing data of a study of T cells in Graves' hyperthyroidism and ophthalmopathy. About the research overall: Peripheral blood specimens were obtained at initial diagnosis, prior to any treatment.

There are many counts of this clonotype. TCR beta CDR3 regions were amplified from RNA transcripts. In the first-round RT-PCR of the TCR CDR3, the HTBI primer set was used. TCRdb itself ran the multiplex PCR reads through MiXCR, one entry per CDR3 protein. The table shows 470,000 or so distinct CDR3 sequences, with about 20% occurring only once. Lactation, pregnancy, other autoimmune disease or uncontrolled infection excluded patients. The PBMCs had their origin in roughly 9.8 ml of fresh peripheral blood. This CDR3 spans 12 amino acids. Germline CDR1 and CDR2: SGHAT and FQDESV (reference sequence). With 8 bases removed from V and 7 bases from J, the gap between germline ends came to 14 bases.

The material sequenced was blood. The source is a man between 18 and 35 years old with Graves' hyperthyroidism. The genes are TRBV11-1 and TRBJ1-1; possibly TRBD1 for D (6 bases). For the CDR3, the DNA is TGTGCCAGCGGCGAAGGGGGGCTTGAAGCTTTCTTT. Translation: CASGEGGLEAFF.